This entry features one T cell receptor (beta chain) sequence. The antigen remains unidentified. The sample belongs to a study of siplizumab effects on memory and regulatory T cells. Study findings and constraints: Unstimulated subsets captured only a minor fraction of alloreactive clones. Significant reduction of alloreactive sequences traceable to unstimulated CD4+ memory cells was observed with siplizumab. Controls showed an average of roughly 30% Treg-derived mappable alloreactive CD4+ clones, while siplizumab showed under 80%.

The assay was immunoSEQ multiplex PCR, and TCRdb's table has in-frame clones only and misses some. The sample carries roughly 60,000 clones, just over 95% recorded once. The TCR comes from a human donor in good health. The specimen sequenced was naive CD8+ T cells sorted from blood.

DNA for the CDR3: TGTGCCAGCAGTTACTCCGGAGCGACCACCTACGAGCAGTACTTC. It specifies CASSYSGATTYEQYF. The chain couples TRBV27 to TRBJ2-7, with D unresolved. Germline CDR1 and CDR2: MNHEY and SMNVEV (reference sequence). V dropped 4 bases and J dropped 2 bases, with 15 bases sitting between them. The CDR3 totals 15 residues.